This TCR beta chain stems from a study of blood T cell repertoires in COVID-19. Study background: There were acute and convalescent COVID-19 samples, and they came from the United States, Italy and Spain. T cells, B-cell-depleted T cells, or PBMCs provided the cDNA or gDNA that served as material.

V trimming: 0 bases; J trimming: 7 bases; junction bases outside the gene matches: 3. The germline V gene encodes CDR1 SGHRS and CDR2 YFSETQ. The CDR3 runs 15 residues. Recruited during active infection, patients (from Seattle) were subsequently followed longitudinally. In the authors' methods: Scientists estimated how many nucleated cells there were by amplifying reference gene primers. Using immunoSEQ multiplex PCR, the repertoire was profiled, and TCRdb retains in-frame clones only, with some absent. V, J and clone size derive from that table, while D and trimming were established from the DNA sequence. Here the sample spans about 230,000 clones, approximately 85% being singletons.

The TCR originated in a man between 50 and 59 years old with COVID-19, enrolled during active disease. The genes are TRBV5-1 and TRBJ1-6; 8 bases map to TRBD1. Input material: peripheral blood. The CDR3 DNA follows: TGCGCCAGCAGCTTGGCAGGACAGGGAAATTCACCCCTCCACTTT. The encoded protein is CASSLAGQGNSPLHF.